This T cell receptor (beta chain) was sequenced during a study of T-cell reconstitution after alpha-beta-depleted transplantation in children. The germline gives CDR1 ENHRY, CDR2 SYGVKD. V was cut by 0 bases and J by 8 bases, with 17 bases left in between. The CDR3 spans 16 residues. TCRbeta library preparation incorporated unique molecular identifiers. MiXCR, applied by TCRdb to the PCR reads, yields one record per CDR3 protein. The sample lists almost 500,000 distinct CDR3 sequences; under 15% were seen once. Sample: PBMCs from the stem cell graft donor, taken from the stem cell graft. The TCR was taken from a human donor who donated a stem cell graft to a child with combined immunodeficiency. The rearrangement links TRBV10-3 to TRBJ2-1; D is perhaps TRBD2 (7 bases). CDR3 in amino acids: CAISESVWGGRHEQFF. The CDR3 nucleotides read TGTGCCATCAGTGAGTCGGTCTGGGGGGGGCGGCATGAGCAGTTCTTC.